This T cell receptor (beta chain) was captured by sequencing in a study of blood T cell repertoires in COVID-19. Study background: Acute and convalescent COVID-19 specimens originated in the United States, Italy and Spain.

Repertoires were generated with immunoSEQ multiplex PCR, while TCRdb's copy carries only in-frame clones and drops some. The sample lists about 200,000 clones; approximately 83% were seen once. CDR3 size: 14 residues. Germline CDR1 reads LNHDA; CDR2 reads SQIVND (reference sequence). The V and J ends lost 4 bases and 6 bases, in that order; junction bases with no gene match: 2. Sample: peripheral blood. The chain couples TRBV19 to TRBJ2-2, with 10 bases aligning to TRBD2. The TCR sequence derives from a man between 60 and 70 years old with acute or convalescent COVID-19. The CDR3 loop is CASSTAGGPGELFF. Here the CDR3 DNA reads TGTGCCAGTAGTACAGCGGGAGGGCCCGGGGAGCTGTTTTTT. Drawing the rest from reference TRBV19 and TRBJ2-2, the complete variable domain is DGGITQSPKYLFRKEGQNVTLSCEQNLNHDAMYWYRQDPGQGLRLIYYSQIVNDFQKGDIAEGYSVSREKKESFPLTVTSAQKNPTAFYLCASSTAGGPGELFFGEGSRLTVL.